These T cell receptor beta chains were read from a single sample in a study of cytomegalovirus exposure and HLA in healthy donors. Assay used: immunoSEQ multiplex PCR; TCRdb lists only in-frame clones, some missing. The sample has about 43,000 clones; roughly nine tenths are singletons. The sequencing input was PBMCs. These receptors were obtained from a man between 18 and 35 years old in good health and CMV-seronegative. Both conserved end residues are part of each CDR3. D genes are given only for firm matches. Expanded clones get a size class; other rows say once, few or many, or leave the size out.

size	D	V	J	DNA	CDR3
NA	NA	TRBV7-2	TRBJ2-1	TGTGCCAGCAGCTTAGCGGAGTGGAATGAGCAGTTCTTC	CASSLAEWNEQFF
NA	TRBD1	TRBV5-1	TRBJ2-2	TGCGCCAGCAGCTGGGGACAGGCGAACACCGGGGAGCTGTTTTTT	CASSWGQANTGELFF
NA	TRBD1	TRBV14	TRBJ2-7	TGTGCCAGCAGCCAAGCGGCCAGGGGGCTTGCCGAGCAGTACTTC	CASSQAARGLAEQYF
NA	NA	TRBV6-1	TRBJ2-2	TGTGCCAGCAGTGAAACCCCGGCGAACACCGGGGAGCTGTTTTTT	CASSETPANTGELFF
NA	NA	TRBV29-1	TRBJ2-2	TGCAGCGTTGAGGGGCCCGGCAAGCCCGGGGAGCTGTTTTTT	CSVEGPGKPGELFF
NA	NA	TRBV18	TRBJ2-1	TGTGCCAGCTCACCCGAAGACTTCAGCTCCTACAATGAGCAGTTCTTC	CASSPEDFSSYNEQFF
NA	TRBD1	TRBV2	TRBJ2-5	TGTGCCGGGGGACAGGGGGCGGAGACCCAGTACTTC	CAGGQGAETQYF
once	NA	TRBV5-4	TRBJ2-7	TGTGCCAGCGGTGTGGGGGGGCTCTCCCACGAGCAGTACTTC	CASGVGGLSHEQYF
NA	NA	TRBV18	TRBJ2-3	TGTGCCAGCTCGTCCATCCCAGATACGCAGTATTTT	CASSSIPDTQYF
NA	NA	TRBV19	TRBJ1-5	TGTGCCAGTAGTCTCCGACAGTATAGCAATCAGCCCCAGCATTTT	CASSLRQYSNQPQHF
NA	NA	TRBV19	TRBJ1-4	TGTGCCAGTAGGGTGACAGGCCGGGATCAAAAACTGTTTTTT	CASRVTGRDQKLFF
NA	NA	TRBV6-6	TRBJ2-7	TGTGCCAGCAGTTTCCTCCAGGGACACCCACGCTTC	CASSFLQGHPRF
NA	NA	TRBV5-1	TRBJ1-1	TGCGCCAGCGTTACTGGACCAGAGGGCACTGAAGCTTTCTTT	CASVTGPEGTEAFF
NA	NA	TRBV11-3	TRBJ1-1	TGTGCCAGCAGCCCCGGGCGGGAGAGGACTGAAGCTTTCTTT	CASSPGRERTEAFF
NA	NA	TRBV18	TRBJ1-2	TGTGCCAGCTCGGGGGGGCATGGCTACACCTTC	CASSGGHGYTF
once	TRBD1	TRBV27	TRBJ2-4	TGTGCCAGCAGCATCACCTTTGACAGGGGGCCGCAAGCCAAAAACATTCAGTACTTC	CASSITFDRGPQAKNIQYF
NA	NA	TRBV4-3	TRBJ2-3	TGCGCCAGCAGCCAAGAGCCCGGGACTGCAAGCACAGATACGCAGTATTTT	CASSQEPGTASTDTQYF
NA	NA	TRBV18	TRBJ1-6	TGTGCCAGCTCACCATACCAGAATTCACCCCTCCACTTT	CASSPYQNSPLHF
NA	NA	TRBV5-6	TRBJ1-4	TGTGCCAGCAGCGGCAAGTGGGGGCTAGGAACTAATGAAAAACTGTTTTTT	CASSGKWGLGTNEKLFF
NA	TRBD2	TRBV6-6	TRBJ2-1	TGTGCCAGCAGTTCCTTAAGCGGGAGATCCTACAATGAGCAGTTCTTC	CASSSLSGRSYNEQFF
NA	TRBD2	TRBV7-7	TRBJ2-2	TGTGCTACATCCGGGGGACTAGGCACCGGGGAGCTGTTTTTT	CATSGGLGTGELFF
once	TRBD2	TRBV5-4	TRBJ2-5	TGTGCCAGCAGCCTCACGGGACTAGGATCTTCCCAAGAGACCCAGTACTTC	CASSLTGLGSSQETQYF
NA	TRBD2	TRBV9	TRBJ2-5	TGTGCCAGCAGCGTAGGTCCAGGGACTAGCGGGAGGGCCGGGGAGACCCAGTACTTC	CASSVGPGTSGRAGETQYF
NA	NA	TRBV12-1	TRBJ1-1	TGTGCCAGCAGCTCGCCGAGGAGGGGGCTTAAAACTGAAGCTTTCTTT	CASSSPRRGLKTEAFF
NA	NA	TRBV5-1	TRBJ1-4	TGCGCCAGCAGCTTTTTTGACGGAGATGAAAAACTGTTTTTT	CASSFFDGDEKLFF
NA	NA	TRBV7-9	TRBJ2-7	TGTGCCAGCAGCTCGGGGATTTCCTACGAGCAGTACTTC	CASSSGISYEQYF
NA	TRBD1	TRBV6-5	TRBJ1-1	TGTGCCAGCAGTTACGGGCAGGGGGGTACTGAAGCTTTCTTT	CASSYGQGGTEAFF
NA	NA	TRBV6-6	TRBJ2-1	TGTGCCAGCACCCGGGACTGGAGCTCCTACAATGAGCAGTTCTTC	CASTRDWSSYNEQFF
NA	NA	TRBV5-6	TRBJ2-3	TGTGCCAGCAGCTTGGCGGCAGGGCTTACGCAGTATTTT	CASSLAAGLTQYF